This entry describes one T cell receptor (beta chain). No cognate antigen has been identified for it. No much larger clone is present one base from it, and per-base qualities are unavailable. TCRbeta CDR3 regions were amplified from genomic DNA using the immunoSEQ Assay, a bias-controlled multiplex PCR. The paper's processing steps were these. The number of nucleated cells in each sample was estimated from the amplification of reference gene primers within the assay. To quantify the absolute abundance of each unique TCRbeta CDR3 rearrangement, sequence reads were collapsed and filtered. Productive Simpson clonality was computed per sample as the square root of Simpson's diversity index over productive rearrangements. As stored in TCRdb, this immuneACCESS dataset retains in-frame rearrangements with V and J assigned. A fraction of the clones does not appear; measured against another copy, unresolved V genes explain less than half of the discrepancy, and the remainder lacks a known reason. That table supplies the V and J calls and clone size; D and trimming were determined from the DNA. This sample lists roughly 250,000 clones; 65% to 80% were detected once. About 4% of the sample goes to the ten largest clones.

This entry comes from a study of blood T cell repertoires in COVID-19 (TCRdb year 2020). Context from the whole study: Collaborator samples came from the United States, Italy and Spain and covered acute and convalescent phases of COVID-19. The samples were drawn from two sources: the first 160 participants of the ongoing ImmuneRACE study, and 950 to 1,500 subjects contributed by 6 global collaborators. Sample metadata almost always included a de-identified subject ID, COVID-19 status, age in years and sex. Deeply sampled blood TCRbeta repertoires from subjects exposed to, actively infected with, or recovered from COVID-19 were included in the dataset. The repertoires were made available in a free public database intended to serve as a resource for research on the immune response to SARS-CoV-2. The material from the prospective study consisted of cDNA or gDNA derived from T cells, B-cell-depleted T cells, or PBMCs. Where available, HLA class I and class II types were taken from metadata supplied by the sample provider and were not determined by assay-based typing. What the study reported, not specific to this receptor: The quantity of clinical and demographic metadata differed by source and by participant and was supplied without curation.

Each collaborating institution followed its own protocols to collect whole blood in K2EDTA tubes. For TCRbeta analysis, collaborators shipped samples as frozen whole blood, isolated PBMCs, or DNA extracted from either of those sample types. The cysteine opens and the phenylalanine closes a CDR3 of 16 amino acids. Only the CDR3 part of the read is kept: 48 bases, read in frame from the first base. Trimming leaves V shorter by 6 bases and J shorter by 4 bases, with the junction holding 11 bases beyond the gene matches. According to the germline V gene, CDR1 reads SNHLY and CDR2 reads FYNNEI. The chain is assembled from TRBV2 and TRBJ2-7, and 11 bases in between align with TRBD2. This TCR came from a woman aged 40 to 50 with active or convalescent COVID-19. The source material was peripheral blood. The CDR3: CASSPRLAGGRYEQYF. The DNA is TGTGCCAGCAGCCCCCGGTTAGCGGGGGGGAGGTACGAGCAGTACTTC.